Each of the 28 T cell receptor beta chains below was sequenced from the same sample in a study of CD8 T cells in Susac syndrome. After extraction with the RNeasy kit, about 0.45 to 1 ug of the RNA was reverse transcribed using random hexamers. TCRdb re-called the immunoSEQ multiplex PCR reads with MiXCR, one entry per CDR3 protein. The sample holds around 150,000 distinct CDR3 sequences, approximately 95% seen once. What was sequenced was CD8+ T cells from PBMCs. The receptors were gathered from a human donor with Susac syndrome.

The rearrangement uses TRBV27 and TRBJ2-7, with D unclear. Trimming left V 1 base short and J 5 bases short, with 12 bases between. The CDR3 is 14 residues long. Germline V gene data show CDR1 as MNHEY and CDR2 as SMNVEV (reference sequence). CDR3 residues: CASSLYGQNDEQYF. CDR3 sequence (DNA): TGTGCCAGCAGTTTATATGGGCAGAACGACGAGCAGTACTTC.

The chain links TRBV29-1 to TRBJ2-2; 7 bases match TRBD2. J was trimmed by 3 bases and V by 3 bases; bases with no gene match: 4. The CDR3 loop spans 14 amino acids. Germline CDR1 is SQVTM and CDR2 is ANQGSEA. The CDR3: CSVDTGGDTGELFF. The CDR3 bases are TGCAGCGTTGATACGGGAGGCGACACCGGGGAGCTGTTTTTT.

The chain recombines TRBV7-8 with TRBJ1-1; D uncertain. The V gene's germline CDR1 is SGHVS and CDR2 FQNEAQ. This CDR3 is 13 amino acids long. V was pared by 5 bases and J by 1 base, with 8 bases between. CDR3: CASSRATNTEAFF. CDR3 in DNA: TGTGCCAGCAGCCGGGCCACGAACACTGAAGCTTTCTTT. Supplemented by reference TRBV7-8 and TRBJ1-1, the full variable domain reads GAGVSQSPRYKVAKRGQDVALRCDPISGHVSLFWYQQALGQGPEFLTYFQNEAQLDKSGLPSDRFFAERPEGSVSTLKIQRTQQEDSAVYLCASSRATNTEAFFGQGTRLTVV.

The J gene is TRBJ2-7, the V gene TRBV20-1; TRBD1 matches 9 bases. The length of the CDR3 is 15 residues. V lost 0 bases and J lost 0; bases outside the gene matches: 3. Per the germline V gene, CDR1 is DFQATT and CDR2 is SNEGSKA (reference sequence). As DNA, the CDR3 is TGCAGTGCTAGAGATCGACAGGGGGGCTCCTACGAGCAGTACTTC. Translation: CSARDRQGGSYEQYF.

The CDR3 protein is CASSHPTSWPYEQYF. CDR3 bases: TGTGCCAGCAGCCACCCCACTAGTTGGCCATACGAGCAGTACTTC. The chain links TRBV3-1 to TRBJ2-7; D perhaps matches TRBD2 (5 bases). The CDR3 consists of 15 residues. Germline V gene sequence: CDR1 LGHDT, CDR2 YNNKEL (reference sequence). Deletions cut 3 bases from V and 4 bases from J, with 16 bases between.

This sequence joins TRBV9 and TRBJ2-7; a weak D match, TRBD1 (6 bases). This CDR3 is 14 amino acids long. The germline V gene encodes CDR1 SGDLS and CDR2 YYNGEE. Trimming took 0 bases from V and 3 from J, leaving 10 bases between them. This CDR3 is CASSVDSGDYEQYF. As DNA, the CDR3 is TGTGCCAGCAGCGTAGACTCAGGGGACTACGAGCAGTACTTC.

The CDR3 loop is CASSLSGSWYEQYF. Here the CDR3 DNA reads TGTGCCAGCAGCTTATCAGGGAGTTGGTACGAGCAGTACTTC. The rearrangement uses TRBV7-9 and TRBJ2-7, with D possibly called TRBD1 or TRBD2 (5 bases each). The CDR3 covers 14 residues. Trimming took 2 bases from V and 4 from J, leaving 12 bases between them. Per the germline V gene, CDR1 is SEHNR and CDR2 is FQNEAQ (reference sequence).

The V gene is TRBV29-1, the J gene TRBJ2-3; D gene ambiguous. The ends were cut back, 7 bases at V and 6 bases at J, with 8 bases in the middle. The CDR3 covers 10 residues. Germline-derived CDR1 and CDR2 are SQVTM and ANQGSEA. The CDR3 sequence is CSATGDTQYF. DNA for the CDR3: TGCAGCGCAACGGGCGATACGCAGTATTTT.

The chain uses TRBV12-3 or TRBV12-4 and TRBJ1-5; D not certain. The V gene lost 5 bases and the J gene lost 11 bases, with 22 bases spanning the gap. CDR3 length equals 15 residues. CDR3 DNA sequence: TGTGCCAGCAGTCCTAGTGGTGGGCCGGGTGCAGCCCAGCATTTT. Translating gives CASSPSGGPGAAQHF.

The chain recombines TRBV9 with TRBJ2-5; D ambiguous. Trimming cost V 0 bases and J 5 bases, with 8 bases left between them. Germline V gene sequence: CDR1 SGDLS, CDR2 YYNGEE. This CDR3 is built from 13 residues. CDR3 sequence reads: CASSVADWETQYF. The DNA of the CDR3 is TGTGCCAGCAGCGTAGCGGATTGGGAGACCCAGTACTTC. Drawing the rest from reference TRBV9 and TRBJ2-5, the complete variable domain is DSGVTQTPKHLITATGQRVTLRCSPRSGDLSVYWYQQSLDQGLQFLIQYYNGEERAKGNILERFSAQQFPDLHSELNLSSLELGDSALYFCASSVADWETQYFGPGTRLLVL.

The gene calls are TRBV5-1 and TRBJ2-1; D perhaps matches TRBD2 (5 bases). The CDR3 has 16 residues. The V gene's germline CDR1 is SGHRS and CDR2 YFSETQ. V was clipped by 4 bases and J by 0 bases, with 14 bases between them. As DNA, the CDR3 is TGCGCCAGCAGCCCGTTGGTGGGGAGCTCCTACAATGAGCAGTTCTTC. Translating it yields CASSPLVGSSYNEQFF.

This CDR3 reads CAWDRGREQYF. The CDR3 nucleotides are TGTGCCTGGGACAGGGGGCGAGAGCAGTACTTC. The V call is TRBV30, the J call TRBJ2-7; 10 nucleotides agree with TRBD1. The trim removed 5 bases at V and 7 bases at J, leaving 2 bases unmatched. The CDR3 runs 11 residues. Germline V gene data show CDR1 as GTSNPN and CDR2 as SVGIG (reference sequence).

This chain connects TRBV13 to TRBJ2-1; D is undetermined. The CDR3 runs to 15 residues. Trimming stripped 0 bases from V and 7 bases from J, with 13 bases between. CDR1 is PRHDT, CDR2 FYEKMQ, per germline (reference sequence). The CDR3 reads CASSLGSLPRNEQFF. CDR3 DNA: TGTGCCAGCAGCTTAGGTTCGCTGCCACGTAATGAGCAGTTCTTC.

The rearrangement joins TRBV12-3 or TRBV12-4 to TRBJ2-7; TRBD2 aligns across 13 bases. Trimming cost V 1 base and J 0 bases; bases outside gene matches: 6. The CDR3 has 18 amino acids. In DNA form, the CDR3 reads TGTGCCAGCAGTTTAGAGGGACTAGCGGGACCCAGCTCCTACGAGCAGTACTTC. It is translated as CASSLEGLAGPSSYEQYF.

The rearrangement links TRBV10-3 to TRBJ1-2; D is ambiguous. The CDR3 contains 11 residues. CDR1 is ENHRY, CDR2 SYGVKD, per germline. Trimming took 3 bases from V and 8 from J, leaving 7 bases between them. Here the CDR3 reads CAISDQLGYTF. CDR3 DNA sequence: TGTGCCATCAGTGATCAGCTGGGCTACACCTTC.

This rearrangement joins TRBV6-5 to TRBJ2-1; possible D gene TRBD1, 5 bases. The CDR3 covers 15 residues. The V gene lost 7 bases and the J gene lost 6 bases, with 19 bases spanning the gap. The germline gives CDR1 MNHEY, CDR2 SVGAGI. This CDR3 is CASTDSPDPSNEQFF. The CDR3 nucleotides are TGTGCCAGCACCGACAGTCCTGACCCTAGCAATGAGCAGTTCTTC.

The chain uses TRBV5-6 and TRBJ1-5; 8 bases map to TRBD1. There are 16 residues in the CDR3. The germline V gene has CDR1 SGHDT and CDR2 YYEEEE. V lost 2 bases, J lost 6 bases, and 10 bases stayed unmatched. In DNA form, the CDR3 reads TGTGCCAGCAGCTTAGGGCATGGACAGGGAGGTCAGCCCCAGCATTTT. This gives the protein CASSLGHGQGGQPQHF.

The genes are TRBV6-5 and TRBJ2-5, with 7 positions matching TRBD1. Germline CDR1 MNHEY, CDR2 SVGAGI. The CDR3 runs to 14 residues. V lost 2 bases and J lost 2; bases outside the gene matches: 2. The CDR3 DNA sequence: TGTGCCAGCAGTTACCCGGGACAGCAAGAGACCCAGTACTTC. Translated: CASSYPGQQETQYF.

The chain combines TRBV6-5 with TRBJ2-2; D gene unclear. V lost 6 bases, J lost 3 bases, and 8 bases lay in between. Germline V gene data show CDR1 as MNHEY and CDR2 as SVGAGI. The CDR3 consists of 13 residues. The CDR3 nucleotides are TGTGCCAGCAGCCTGATTGACACCGGGGAGCTGTTTTTT. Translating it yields CASSLIDTGELFF.

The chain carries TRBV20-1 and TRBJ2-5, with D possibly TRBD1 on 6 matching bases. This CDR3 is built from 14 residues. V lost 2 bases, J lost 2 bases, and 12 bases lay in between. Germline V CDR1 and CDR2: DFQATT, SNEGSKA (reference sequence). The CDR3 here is CSARPGVGQETQYF. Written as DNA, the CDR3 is TGCAGTGCTAGACCAGGGGTCGGTCAAGAGACCCAGTACTTC.

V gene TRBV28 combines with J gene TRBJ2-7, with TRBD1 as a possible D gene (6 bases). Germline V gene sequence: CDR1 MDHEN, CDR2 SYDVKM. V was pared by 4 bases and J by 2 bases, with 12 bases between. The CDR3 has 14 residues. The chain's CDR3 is CASSSPTGTYEQYF. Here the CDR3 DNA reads TGTGCCAGCAGTTCTCCGACAGGCACCTACGAGCAGTACTTC.

The CDR3 reads CASSVGLAGKTDTQYF. The CDR3 nucleotides are TGTGCCAGCAGCGTGGGACTAGCGGGAAAAACAGATACGCAGTATTTT. The chain recombines TRBV9 with TRBJ2-3; 13 bases fit TRBD2. The CDR3 loop spans 16 amino acids. Germline V gene data show CDR1 as SGDLS and CDR2 as YYNGEE. The V and J ends lost 2 bases and 3 bases, in that order; junction bases with no gene match: 3.

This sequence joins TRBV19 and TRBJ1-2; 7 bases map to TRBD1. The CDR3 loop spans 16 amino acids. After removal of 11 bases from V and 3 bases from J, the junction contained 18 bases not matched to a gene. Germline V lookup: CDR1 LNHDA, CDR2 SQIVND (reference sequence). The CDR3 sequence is CAAKPGTGATYYGYTF. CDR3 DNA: TGTGCCGCGAAACCCGGTACAGGGGCGACGTACTATGGCTACACCTTC.

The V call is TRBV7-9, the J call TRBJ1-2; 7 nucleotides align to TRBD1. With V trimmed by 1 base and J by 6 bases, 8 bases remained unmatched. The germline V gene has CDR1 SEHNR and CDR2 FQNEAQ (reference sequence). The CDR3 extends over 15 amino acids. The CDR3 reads CASSLVTGSLDGYTF. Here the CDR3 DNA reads TGTGCCAGCAGCTTAGTGACAGGGAGCTTGGATGGCTACACCTTC.

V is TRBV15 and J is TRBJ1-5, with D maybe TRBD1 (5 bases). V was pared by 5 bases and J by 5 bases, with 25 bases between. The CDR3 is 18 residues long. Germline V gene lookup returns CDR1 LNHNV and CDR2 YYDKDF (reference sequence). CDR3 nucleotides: TGTGCCACCAGCGGGATCTTTTCGCCCCCTCTGGGGGATCAGCCCCAGCATTTT. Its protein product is CATSGIFSPPLGDQPQHF. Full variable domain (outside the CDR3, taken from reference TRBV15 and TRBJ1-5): DAMVIQNPRYQVTQFGKPVTLSCSQTLNHNVMYWYQQKSSQAPKLLFHYYDKDFNNEADTPDNFQSRRPNTSFCFLDIRSPGLGDTAMYLCATSGIFSPPLGDQPQHFGDGTRLSIL.

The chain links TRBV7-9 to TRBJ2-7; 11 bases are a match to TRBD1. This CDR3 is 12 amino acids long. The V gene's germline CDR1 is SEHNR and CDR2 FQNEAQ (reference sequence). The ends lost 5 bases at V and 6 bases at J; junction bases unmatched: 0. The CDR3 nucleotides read TGTGCCAGCAGCGGGACAGGGGGCGAGCAGTACTTC. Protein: CASSGTGGEQYF. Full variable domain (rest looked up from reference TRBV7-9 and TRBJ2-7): DTGVSQNPRHKITKRGQNVTFRCDPISEHNRLYWYRQTLGQGPEFLTYFQNEAQLEKSRLLSDRFSAERPKGSFSTLEIQRTEQGDSAMYLCASSGTGGEQYFGPGTRLTVT.

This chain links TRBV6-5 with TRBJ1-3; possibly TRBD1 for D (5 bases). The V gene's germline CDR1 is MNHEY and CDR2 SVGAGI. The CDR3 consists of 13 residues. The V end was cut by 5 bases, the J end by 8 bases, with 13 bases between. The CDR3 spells CASSPRDADTIYF. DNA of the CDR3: TGTGCCAGCAGTCCCCGGGACGCAGACACCATATATTTT.

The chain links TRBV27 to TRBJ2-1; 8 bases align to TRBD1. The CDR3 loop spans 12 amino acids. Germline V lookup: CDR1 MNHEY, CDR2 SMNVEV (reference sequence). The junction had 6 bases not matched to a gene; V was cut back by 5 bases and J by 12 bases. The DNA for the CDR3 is TGTGCCAGCAGTACTACCGGGACAGGGCAGTTCTTC. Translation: CASSTTGTGQFF.